This T cell receptor beta chain was sequenced in a study of shared clonotypes between healthy human individuals. In the study overall: Aged 18 to 49, the donors were a couple of women and a few men.

Those who donated, Caucasian adults without exception, all lived in Nashville, Tennessee. CD4+ cell separation produced CD45RA+ naive and CD45RA-negative memory subsets. TCRdb keeps only in-frame clones here, not all; method: immunoSEQ multiplex PCR. The sample records 1,100,000 or so clones, around 78% being singletons. The V gene end was trimmed by 7 bases and the J gene end by 7 bases; junction bases not matched to a gene: 9. The CDR3 loop spans 15 amino acids. Germline V CDR1 and CDR2: SGHTA, FQGTGA. The J gene is TRBJ2-3, the V gene TRBV7-3; TRBD2 aligns across 12 bases. The source of this sequence is a man between 18 and 29 years old in good health. Some clones in this sample may be carry-over from other donors' samples. Sample: memory CD4+ T cells from PBMCs. Subset: CD45RA-negative fraction. The chain's CDR3 is CASTLAGGEMNTQYF. CDR3 DNA sequence: TGTGCCAGCACCCTAGCGGGAGGGGAGATGAATACGCAGTATTTT. Together with reference TRBV7-3 and TRBJ2-3, the CDR3 gives the full variable domain: GAGVSQTPSNKVTEKGKYVELRCDPISGHTALYWYRQSLGQGPEFLIYFQGTGAADDSGLPNDRFFAVRPEGSVSTLKIQRTERGDSAVYLCASTLAGGEMNTQYFGPGTRLTVL.